This T cell receptor (beta chain) derives from a study of graft-versus-host responses after intestinal transplantation. Study-level findings and limits: Clonal ratios of graft-versus-host to host-versus-graft in allografts were high for patients exhibiting graft-donor T cell macrochimerism.

Method: immunoSEQ multiplex PCR; TCRdb's copy keeps in-frame clones and lacks some. This sample yields approximately 93,000 clones, of which 80% to 95% are seen a single time; approximately 0.069% belongs to the top ten. Details on this clone: Its target is unknown.

Germline CDR1 is MDHEN and CDR2 is SYDVKM. The CDR3 extends over 15 amino acids. Trimming shortened V by 3 bases and J by 3 bases, and 13 bases separated the two germline ends. The chain is built from TRBV28 and TRBJ2-3, with D tentatively TRBD2 (6 bases). This specimen consisted of unstimulated CD8+ T cells sorted from spleen or lymph node cells, obtained before transplant. This TCR came from a human donor who was the organ donor for an intestinal transplant. This CDR3 is CASSFRGLGTDTQYF. As DNA, the CDR3 is TGTGCCAGCAGTTTTCGGGGACTTGGTACAGATACGCAGTATTTT.